This paragraph covers one TCR beta chain sequence. Its antigen remains unidentified. Regarding treatment: roughly 11-day PBMC culture with coronavirus spike peptide pools or control peptides (ViraFEST assay). Culture conditions combined around 2 million PBMCs per well with 10 IU/ml IL-2 and roughly 9.1 ug/ml peptide pools. The Oncomine TCR Beta short-read assay was applied to DNA of cultured CD4+ T cells. MiXCR was run by TCRdb on the PCR reads, yielding one entry per CDR3 protein. The sample shows around 26,000 distinct CDR3 sequences, roughly 64% of them seen only once. The sample originates from a study of vaccination and CD4 T cells after COVID-19. Looking at the study overall: The convalescent group had six males, four females, seven Caucasians, two Asians, one multiracial.

V shed 5 bases, J shed 3 bases, and the junction held 7 bases outside the gene matches. The CDR3 is made up of 15 amino acids. Germline V lookup: CDR1 MDHEN, CDR2 SYDVKM. The receptor's source is a human donor who had recovered from COVID-19. The sample comprised CD4+ T cells from blood, cultured in vitro. This chain uses TRBV28 with TRBJ2-5; 9 nucleotides match TRBD1. Here the CDR3 DNA reads TGTGCCAGCAGTCTCTCCGGGACAGGGAAAGAGACCCAGTACTTC. Translating it yields CASSLSGTGKETQYF.